The next 11 T cell receptor beta chains were all read from a single sample in a study of tumor-infiltrating lymphocytes in primary liver carcinoma. Unsorted whole blood supplied the blood RNA, and germline DNA was isolated too. TCR beta cDNA was made from 450 to 500 ng total RNA with a constant-region primer. Library construction for TCR beta comprised three nested multiplex PCR rounds performed with slightly modified ARM-PCR. Two initial PCR rounds of about 11 cycles each paired TRBV1-TRBV30 forward primers with a C-beta reverse primer. TCRdb re-called the multiplex PCR reads through MiXCR, storing one row per CDR3 protein. Of over 250,000 distinct CDR3 sequences listed, about three fifths are singletons. The sequencing input was peripheral blood. Receptors originate from a woman between 25 and 40 years old with primary liver carcinoma and hepatitis B virus infection.

Worth noting for this clonotype: A read error is likely, as this CDR3 ends without the conserved phenylalanine or tryptophan. This chain joins TRBV6-5 and TRBJ1-2, with 7 bases that match TRBD1. Trimming took 5 bases from V and 6 from J; bases not matched to a gene: 12. The V gene's germline CDR1 is MNHEY and CDR2 SVGAGI. The CDR3 sequence is 15 residues long. The chain's CDR3 is CASSNEQGTFDGYTL. The CDR3, as DNA: TGTGCCAGCAGTAATGAACAGGGGACATTCGATGGCTACACCTTG.

V gene TRBV6-1 combines with J gene TRBJ2-5; 9 bases are shared with TRBD1. The J call is doubtful: the DNA matches TRBJ2-1 better. The germline V gene encodes CDR1 MNHNS and CDR2 SASEGT. The CDR3 is 14 residues long. Written as DNA, the CDR3 is TGTGCCAGCAGGCAACAGGGGGCAGGAGAGACCCAGTTCTTC. Protein sequence: CASRQQGAGETQFF.

This chain joins TRBV6-5 and TRBJ2-3; D gene unclear. Germline V gives CDR1 MNHEY, CDR2 SVGAGI. V was pared by 5 bases and J by 2 bases, with 8 bases between. CDR3 length: 13 amino acids. The chain's CDR3 is CASSLQYTDTQYF. CDR3 bases: TGTGCCAGCAGTCTCCAGTACACAGATACGCAGTATTTT.

Points on this clonotype: The germline gene is not matched at one end of the junction; a read error may be the cause. This chain uses TRBV20-1 with TRBJ2-3, with TRBD2 matching over 7 bases. The CDR3 contains 13 residues. CDR1 is DFQATT and CDR2 is SNEGSKA in the germline V gene (reference sequence). The CDR3: CSTGLGGSDRQYF. DNA of the CDR3: TGCAGTACAGGACTAGGTGGGAGCGATAGGCAGTATTTT.

The chain carries TRBV6-6 and TRBJ1-5, with a possible D match to TRBD1 (6 bases). CDR1 is MNHNY, CDR2 SVGAGI, per germline (reference sequence). V lost 0 bases and J lost 0, with 6 bases in between. The CDR3 contains 15 residues. The CDR3 reads CASSYSGGSNQPQHF. The CDR3 DNA reads as TGTGCCAGCAGTTACTCAGGGGGTAGCAATCAGCCCCAGCATTTT.

A few counts support this clonotype. V usage is TRBV14 and J usage is TRBJ2-1; perhaps TRBD2 as D (6 bases). Germline CDR1 SGHDN, CDR2 FVKESK. This CDR3 is built from 14 residues. With 0 bases removed from V and 4 bases from J, the gap between germline ends came to 7 bases. This chain's CDR3 is CASSQDAGYNEQFF. Written as DNA, the CDR3 is TGTGCCAGCAGCCAAGATGCGGGGTACAATGAGCAGTTCTTC.

This clonotype was found once. This chain links TRBV6-6 with TRBJ2-7; D is perhaps TRBD1 (6 bases). Germline CDR1 and CDR2: MNHNY and SVGAGI (reference sequence). CDR3 size: 15 residues. Trimming cost V 11 bases and J 1 base, with 21 bases left between them. In DNA form, the CDR3 reads TGTGCCGACAGTTACCTGGCAGGGGAGTCCTACGAGCAGTACTTC. As protein: CADSYLAGESYEQYF.

A word on this clonotype: This may stem from a read error, because a much larger clone lies one nucleotide away. The CDR3 ends on some other residue instead of the conserved phenylalanine or tryptophan, so this is likely a read error. The rearrangement uses TRBV6-5 and TRBJ2-7, with 9 bases lining up with TRBD1. The CDR3 contains 16 residues. J gave up 3 bases and V 6 bases, and 12 bases lay outside the gene matches. Germline V gives CDR1 MNHEY, CDR2 SVGAGI. The CDR3 coding sequence is TGTGCCAGCAGATCAAATTTGGGACAGGGACTCTACGAGCAGTACTTA. Amino acids: CASRSNLGQGLYEQYL.

This clonotype has at least ten counts. The V and J genes are TRBV11-2 and TRBJ2-2; D uncertain. Trimming shortened V by 5 bases and J by 2 bases, and 9 bases separated the two germline ends. Germline CDR1 reads SGHAT; CDR2 reads FQNNGV. The CDR3 is 14 residues long. Here the CDR3 DNA reads TGTGCCAGCAGCCGCTTTGGAAACACCGGGGAGCTGTTTTTT. Amino acid sequence: CASSRFGNTGELFF. Full variable domain (missing parts from reference TRBV11-2 and TRBJ2-2): EAGVAQSPRYKIIEKRQSVAFWCNPISGHATLYWYQQILGQGPKLLIQFQNNGVVDDSQLPKDRFSAERLKGVDSTLKIQPAKLEDSAVYLCASSRFGNTGELFFGEGSRLTVL.

This clonotype has only a few counts. J is TRBJ1-1 and V is TRBV12-3 or TRBV12-4; no firm D call. Trimming removed 6 bases at V and 0 bases at J, with 11 bases between. The length of the CDR3 is 14 residues. CDR3 in amino acids: CASSQVVMNTEAFF. The CDR3 nucleotides are TGTGCCAGCAGCCAGGTGGTCATGAACACTGAAGCTTTCTTT.

In the case of this clonotype: The junction does not match germline at one end; this may be a read error. This rearrangement joins TRBV11-3 to TRBJ1-2; D gene ambiguous. Germline V gene data show CDR1 as SGHNT and CDR2 as YENEEA. This CDR3 is 14 amino acids long. The CDR3 sequence: CTSSSSPGQDGYTF. In DNA, the CDR3 is TGTACCAGCAGTTCTTCACCCGGTCAGGATGGCTACACCTTC.